The T cell receptor beta chain described here comes from a study of radiation and T cells in renal cell carcinoma. Notes on the study in general: Top 100 clonotypes averaged about 54% in irradiated versus about 45% in nephrectomy-only tumors.

This clone was detected only once. No antigen is known for it. Only in-frame clones appear in the TCRdb table, and some are missing; sequencing was by immunoSEQ multiplex PCR. The sample includes about 18,000 clones, less than 65% seen only once; the top ten take 10% to 15%. With V trimmed by 3 bases and J by 1 base, 7 bases remained unmatched. Per the germline V gene, CDR1 is LNHDA and CDR2 is SQIVND (reference sequence). The CDR3 has 16 amino acids. The treatment is: 15 Gy SBRT to primary tumor, nephrectomy 4 weeks later. Nephrectomy followed 15 Gy stereotactic body radiation by 4 weeks. The patient's renal cell carcinoma had clear cell pathology.

The source was tumor tissue, collected from a patient whose treatment included radiotherapy and nephrectomy. This sequence was found in a man aged 45-60 years with renal cell carcinoma. This chain connects TRBV19 to TRBJ2-3, with 7 bases that match TRBD2. The CDR3 spells CASSIWRGGGTDTQYF. DNA for the CDR3: TGTGCCAGTAGTATTTGGCGGGGAGGGGGCACAGATACGCAGTATTTT.